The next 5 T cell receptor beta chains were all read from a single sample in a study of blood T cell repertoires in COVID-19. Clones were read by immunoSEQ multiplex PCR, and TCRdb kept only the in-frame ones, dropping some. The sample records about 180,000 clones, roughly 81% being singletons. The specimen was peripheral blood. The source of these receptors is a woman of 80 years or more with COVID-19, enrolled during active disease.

The CDR3 nucleotides read TGTGCCAGCAGTTTATCCAGGGTTCGGGAGACCCAGTACTTC. Amino acids: CASSLSRVRETQYF. The chain has TRBV27 and TRBJ2-5, with a weak D call TRBD1 (5 bases). V lost 0 bases, J lost 5 bases, and 10 bases lay in between. Germline V gene lookup returns CDR1 MNHEY and CDR2 SMNVEV (reference sequence). The length of the CDR3 is 14 residues.

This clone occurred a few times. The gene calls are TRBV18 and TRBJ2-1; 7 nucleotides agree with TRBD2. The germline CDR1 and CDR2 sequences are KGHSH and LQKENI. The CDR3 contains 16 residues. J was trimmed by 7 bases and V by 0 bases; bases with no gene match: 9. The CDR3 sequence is CASSPPDAGVGNEQFF. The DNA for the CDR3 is TGTGCCAGCTCACCACCGGATGCGGGGGTTGGTAATGAGCAGTTCTTC.

As DNA, the CDR3 is TGTGGGGGGGGCCTAGAGAGCCCTTACACAGATACGCAGTATTTT. Translating gives CGGGLESPYTDTQYF. This chain uses TRBV12-2 with TRBJ2-3; the table's D call, TRBD2, has no DNA check behind it. TRBV12-2 is annotated as a pseudogene. The CDR3 has 15 residues.

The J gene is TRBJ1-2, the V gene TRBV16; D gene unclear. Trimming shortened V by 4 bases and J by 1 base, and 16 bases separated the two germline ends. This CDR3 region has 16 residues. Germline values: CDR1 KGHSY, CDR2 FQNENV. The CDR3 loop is CASSPQLIGYNYGYTF. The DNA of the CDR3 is TGTGCCAGCAGCCCACAATTAATCGGGTATAACTATGGCTACACCTTC.

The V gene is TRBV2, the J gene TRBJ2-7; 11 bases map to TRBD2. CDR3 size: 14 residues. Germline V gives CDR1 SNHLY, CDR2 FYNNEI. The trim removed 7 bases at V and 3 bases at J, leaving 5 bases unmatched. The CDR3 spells CASKLLAGGYEQYF. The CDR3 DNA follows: TGTGCCAGCAAACTTCTAGCGGGAGGCTACGAGCAGTACTTC.